Listed here is a single T cell receptor beta chain. Its antigen remains unknown. This record belongs to a study of T cell responses to AZD1222 COVID-19 vaccine. Whole-study results and caveats: Donors were chiefly white British, with a greater number of females, and clonal diversity was perhaps underestimated.

Clones were sequenced by immunoSEQ multiplex PCR, and TCRdb holds only the in-frame ones, with some missing. The data show 150,000 to 200,000 clones, approximately 94% seen once. V was clipped by 5 bases and J by 3 bases, with 16 bases between them. This CDR3 has 16 residues. Germline CDR1 and CDR2: MRHNA and SNTAGT. This TCR came from an adult in good health. This material consisted of peripheral blood, taken on day 0 of AZD1222 vaccination. The chain uses TRBV6-4 and TRBJ2-2, with D possibly called TRBD1 or TRBD2 (6 bases each). The CDR3 bases are TGTGCCAGCAGTTTGGATTGGGGGGCGCACACCGGGGAGCTGTTTTTT. It yields the protein CASSLDWGAHTGELFF.